The present TCR beta chain was sequenced within a study of CD8 T cells in ankylosing spondylitis. TCR beta libraries were made by quantitative 5'-RACE with molecular barcodes. A single record per CDR3 protein comes from TCRdb applying MiXCR to the 5' RACE reads. The sample shows roughly 450,000 distinct CDR3 sequences, roughly 25% of them seen only once. This clonotype was picked up a small number of times. The antigen is unknown. Germline V gene sequence: CDR1 SGHTA, CDR2 FQGNSA. There are 15 residues in the CDR3. Deletions cut 7 bases from V and 2 bases from J, with 16 bases between. Notes on the study in general: Fewer than ten highly homologous variants made up a TCR beta motif that seemed to typify ankylosing spondylitis blood. Some of the motif variants had earlier been found in reactive arthritis patients' fluid and blood. Disease-linked clones, CD8+, were relatively rare in peripheral blood.

The V call is TRBV7-2, the J call TRBJ2-3; D gene unclear. This sequence originates from a male donor with ankylosing spondylitis. The sample was blood, either unsorted or a sorted T cell fraction (not recorded which). The CDR3 DNA reads as TGTGCCAGCAACCACGAAGCGACCCACACAGATACGCAGTATTTT. It yields the protein CASNHEATHTDTQYF.